This TCR beta chain was profiled in a study of blood T cell repertoires in COVID-19 (dated by TCRdb to the early 2020s). In the study overall: Samples from collaborators originated in the United States, Italy and Spain and spanned both the acute and convalescent phases of COVID-19. The material from the prospective study consisted of cDNA or gDNA derived from T cells, B-cell-depleted T cells, or PBMCs. Samples were obtained from the ongoing ImmuneRACE study (first 160 participants) and from approximately 1,200 subjects provided by 6 global collaborators. The repertoires were released in a freely available public database intended as a resource for research on the immune response to SARS-CoV-2. The dataset comprised deeply sampled blood TCRbeta repertoires from subjects exposed to, actively infected with, or recovered from COVID-19. Where available, HLA class I and class II types were obtained from metadata supplied by the sample provider rather than from assay-based typing. A de-identified subject ID, COVID-19 status, age in years and sex were almost always included in the sample metadata. Broader findings and caveats from the paper: The quantity of clinical and demographic metadata differed by source and by participant and was supplied without curation.

Comment on this clone: Its antigen is not yet known. No base quality values were provided; no much bigger clone lies one nucleotide off.

The immunoSEQ Assay, a bias-controlled multiplex PCR, was used to amplify TCRbeta CDR3 regions from genomic DNA. As for how the authors treated the data: Nucleated cell counts per sample were estimated from amplification of reference gene primers within the assay. To quantify the absolute abundance of each unique TCRbeta CDR3 rearrangement, sequence reads were collapsed and filtered. For each sample, productive Simpson clonality was calculated by taking the square root of Simpson's diversity index across productive rearrangements. TCRdb retrieved this table from immuneACCESS and kept in-frame rearrangements only. Not all clones are present; in checked studies, unresolved V genes account for under half, and no reason is known for the remainder. V, J and clone size were drawn from that table, and D and trimming were deduced from the DNA. A total of more than 200,000 clones appear in this sample, approximately 80% of them only once. More than 9% of the sample belongs to the ten largest clones.

The collaborating institutions used their own protocols to collect whole blood in K2EDTA tubes. For TCRbeta analysis, collaborators shipped samples as frozen whole blood, isolated PBMCs, or DNA extracted from either of those sample types. V lost 4 bases and J lost 6 bases; the stretch between them is 19 bases long. CDR1 and CDR2 were assigned from the germline V gene (reference sequence) as MNHEY and SMNVEV. The CDR3 sequence holds 15 residues, the cysteine and phenylalanine included. The sequence is cut down to CDR3 DNA, 45 bases in frame from base 1. This receptor was taken from a woman at least 80 years old with acute or convalescent COVID-19. Sequences were obtained from peripheral blood. The chain links TRBV27 with TRBJ2-7, with TRBD2 as a weak D call on 7 bases. The DNA sequence is TGTGCCAGCAGTTCGGGGACATGGGGAGGGTCCGAGCAGTACTTC. This codes for CASSSGTWGGSEQYF.